These 9 T cell receptor beta chains were sequenced from one sample in a study of a mutant IDH1 vaccine in newly diagnosed glioma. Sequencing was performed with immunoSEQ multiplex PCR; in TCRdb, only in-frame clones are kept and a portion is missing. The sample lists 60,000 or so clones, around 83% occurring once. Their cognate antigens are unknown. The time point: week 23, last vaccination. Each dose of the vaccine consisted of 300 ug of mutant IDH1 20-mer peptide, with topical imiquimod. Material: PBMCs, obtained from a glioma patient whose treatment included an IDH1 peptide vaccine. These receptors came from a man aged 25 to 40 with glioma.

This clone was found a few times. CDR3 protein: CASSISSGGVDEQFF. The CDR3 nucleotides are TGTGCCAGCAGTATATCTAGCGGGGGGGTCGATGAGCAGTTCTTC. The chain links TRBV6-4 to TRBJ2-1; 12 bases align to TRBD2. Trimming at V came to 5 bases and at J to 8 bases, leaving 7 bases not matched to a gene. The CDR3 extends over 15 amino acids. Looked up from germline, CDR1 is MRHNA and CDR2 is SNTAGT.

This clone was picked up a small number of times. The chain employs TRBV6-5 and TRBJ1-5; possible D gene TRBD1, 5 bases. CDR3 length: 12 amino acids. The germline gives CDR1 MNHEY, CDR2 SVGAGI. Trimming stripped 7 bases from V and 11 bases from J, with 15 bases between. CDR3 bases: TGTGCCAGCAAGGGACCCTCGGGGGCCCAGCATTTT. As protein: CASKGPSGAQHF.

This clone was seen only once. The J gene is TRBJ1-5, the V gene TRBV7-9, with no clear D. CDR3 size: 14 residues. V lost 5 bases and J lost 3, with 11 bases in between. From germline, CDR1 is SEHNR and CDR2 FQNEAQ (reference sequence). In nucleotides, the CDR3 is TGTGCCAGCAGCCTCTCGTGGGACAATCAGCCCCAGCATTTT. It encodes CASSLSWDNQPQHF.

The rearrangement joins TRBV10-3 to TRBJ2-5; weak D call: TRBD1 (7 bases). CDR3 size: 13 residues. Germline V gives CDR1 ENHRY, CDR2 SYGVKD. V was trimmed by 6 bases and J by 5 bases, leaving 13 bases between them. CDR3 DNA: TGTGCCATCAGGGGGGGACAGAAGGAGACCCAGTACTTC. Translating gives CAIRGGQKETQYF.

This sequence joins TRBV6-5 and TRBJ2-5; 8 nucleotides align to TRBD1. Germline V gene sequence: CDR1 MNHEY, CDR2 SVGAGI. J gave up 4 bases and V 4 bases, and 5 bases lay outside the gene matches. The CDR3 totals 14 residues. CDR3 sequence: CASSFPGGGETQYF. Written as DNA, the CDR3 is TGTGCCAGCAGTTTCCCAGGGGGCGGAGAGACCCAGTACTTC.

This clone was counted a few times. The chain links TRBV6-1 to TRBJ1-1; TRBD1 matches 10 bases. The germline V gene encodes CDR1 MNHNS and CDR2 SASEGT. Trimming cost V 8 bases and J 5 bases; bases outside gene matches: 8. This CDR3 is built from 14 residues. The CDR3 here is CASSLLGQGTEAFF. For the CDR3, the DNA is TGTGCCAGCTCTCTCTTGGGACAGGGGACTGAAGCTTTCTTT.

This chain links TRBV18 with TRBJ2-1, with 7 bases identical to TRBD1. J was trimmed by 0 bases and V by 2 bases; bases with no gene match: 1. The CDR3 sequence is 15 residues long. Germline CDR1 KGHSH, CDR2 LQKENI. CDR3 protein: CASSPGTVSYNEQFF. The CDR3 coding sequence is TGTGCCAGCTCACCAGGGACAGTCTCCTACAATGAGCAGTTCTTC. Variable domain in full (rest from reference TRBV18 and TRBJ2-1): NAGVMQNPRHLVRRRGQEARLRCSPMKGHSHVYWYRQLPEEGLKFMVYLQKENIIDESGMPKERFSAEFPKEGPSILRIQQVVRGDSAAYFCASSPGTVSYNEQFFGPGTRLTVL.

CDR3 in amino acids: CASSWLLSYEQYF. CDR3 DNA: TGTGCCAGCAGTTGGTTATTATCCTACGAGCAGTACTTC. The chain links TRBV28 to TRBJ2-7; D not certain. Trimming pared 4 bases from V and 1 base from J, leaving 8 bases between. The CDR3 runs 13 residues. Per germline, CDR1 MDHEN and CDR2 SYDVKM.

The J gene is TRBJ2-1, the V gene TRBV6-5; D might be TRBD2 (6 bases). V dropped 10 bases and J dropped 13 bases, with 20 bases sitting between them. The CDR3 is 12 residues long. Germline V gives CDR1 MNHEY, CDR2 SVGAGI. CDR3 DNA sequence: TGTGCCACCCGAGGGACTCGTCCAGCCCAGTTCTTC. Encoded protein: CATRGTRPAQFF.